What follows is one T cell receptor beta chain and its context. Its antigen is still unknown. Base qualities are missing; no much larger clone stands one base away. Another Seattle source contributed samples from volunteer blood donors who had recovered from COVID-19. The collaborating institutions used their own protocols to collect whole blood in K2EDTA tubes. Collaborator samples were shipped for TCRbeta analysis as frozen whole blood, isolated PBMCs, or DNA extracted from either sample type. The germline V gene encodes CDR1 SGHRS and CDR2 YFSETQ. For this chain, trimming is 4 bases at the V end and 4 bases at the J end, and the number of junction bases without a gene match is 11. Counted from cysteine to phenylalanine, this CDR3 has 16 amino acids. Just the 48-base CDR3 DNA is kept, in frame starting at base 1. This entry comes from a study of blood T cell repertoires in COVID-19 (dated by TCRdb to 2020 to 2021). Some background on the complete study: Samples from collaborators originated in the United States, Italy and Spain and spanned both the acute and convalescent phases of COVID-19. The material from the prospective study consisted of cDNA or gDNA derived from T cells, B-cell-depleted T cells, or PBMCs. The dataset comprised deeply sampled blood TCRbeta repertoires from subjects exposed to, actively infected with, or recovered from COVID-19. The repertoires were made available in a free public database intended to serve as a resource for research on the immune response to SARS-CoV-2. Samples were obtained from the ongoing ImmuneRACE study (first 160 participants) and from over a thousand subjects provided by 6 global collaborators. The sample metadata nearly always contained a de-identified subject ID, COVID-19 status, age in years and sex. HLA class I and class II types, where available, came from metadata supplied by the sample provider rather than from assay-based typing. Results and caveats for the whole study, not just this receptor: How much clinical and demographic metadata was included differed by source and by participant, and the metadata was provided uncurated.

TCRbeta CDR3 regions were amplified from genomic DNA by means of the immunoSEQ Assay, a bias-controlled multiplex PCR. For the original study's pipeline: The number of nucleated cells in each sample was estimated from the amplification of reference gene primers within the assay. To quantify the absolute abundance of each unique TCRbeta CDR3 rearrangement, sequence reads were collapsed and filtered. Productive Simpson clonality was computed per sample as the square root of Simpson's diversity index over productive rearrangements. Entries here come from immuneACCESS through TCRdb and include only in-frame sequences with V and J called. Some clones fail to appear in such tables; in the studies checked, an unresolved V gene covers under half of the shortfall, and the cause of the remainder is unknown. V, J and clone size were drawn from that table, and D and trimming were deduced from the DNA. The sample has fewer than 350,000 clones on record, 86% of them singletons. Roughly 1.9% of the sample is held by the ten biggest clonotypes.

The chain links TRBV5-1 with TRBJ2-5, with 9 bases matching TRBD1. Source material: peripheral blood. This TCR came from a woman aged 30 to 39 who had recovered from COVID-19. Here is the DNA: TGCGCCAGCAGCCCAAACGGGGGGACAGGGTTAGAGACCCAGTACTTC. This codes for CASSPNGGTGLETQYF.